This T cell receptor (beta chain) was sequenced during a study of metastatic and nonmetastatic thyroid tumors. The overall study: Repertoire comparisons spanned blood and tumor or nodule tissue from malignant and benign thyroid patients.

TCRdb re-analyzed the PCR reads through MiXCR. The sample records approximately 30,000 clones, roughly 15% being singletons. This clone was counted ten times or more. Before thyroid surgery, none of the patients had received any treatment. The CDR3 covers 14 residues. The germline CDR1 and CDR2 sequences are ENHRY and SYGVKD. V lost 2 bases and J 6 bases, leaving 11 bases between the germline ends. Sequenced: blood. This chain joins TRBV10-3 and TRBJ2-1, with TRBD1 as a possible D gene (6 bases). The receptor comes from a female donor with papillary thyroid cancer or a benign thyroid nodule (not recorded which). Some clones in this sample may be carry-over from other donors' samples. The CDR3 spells CAISEPRTANEQFF. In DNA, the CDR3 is TGTGCCATCAGTGAGCCGAGGACAGCCAATGAGCAGTTCTTC.